The 17 T cell receptor beta chains in this list originate from one sample, sequenced in a study of blood T cell repertoires in COVID-19. TCRdb keeps only in-frame clones here, not all; method: immunoSEQ multiplex PCR. The profile shows some 240,000 clones, roughly 86% of them singletons. Sequencing was carried out using PBMCs or T cells enriched from blood (not recorded which). The receptor set was obtained from a middle-aged woman with acute COVID-19.

The chain links TRBV2 to TRBJ2-7; 7 nucleotides line up with TRBD1. This CDR3 comprises 12 residues. Per the germline V gene, CDR1 is SNHLY and CDR2 is FYNNEI. Trimming took 6 bases from V and 2 from J; bases not matched to a gene: 1. CDR3 amino acids: CASSDRAYEQYF. Written as DNA, the CDR3 is TGTGCCAGCAGCGACAGGGCCTACGAGCAGTACTTC. Using reference TRBV2 and TRBJ2-7 for the parts outside the CDR3, the full variable domain is EPEVTQTPSHQVTQMGQEVILRCVPISNHLYFYWYRQILGQKVEFLVSFYNNEISEKSEIFDDQFSVERPDGSNFTLKIRSTKLEDSAMYFCASSDRAYEQYFGPGTRLTVT.

The rearrangement links TRBV2 to TRBJ1-1; D unresolved. Germline V gene sequence: CDR1 SNHLY, CDR2 FYNNEI. CDR3 length: 13 amino acids. The V gene lost 5 bases and the J gene lost 4 bases, with 11 bases spanning the gap. The CDR3 reads CASSPGRATEAFF. The CDR3, as DNA: TGTGCCAGCAGTCCTGGGCGGGCCACTGAAGCTTTCTTT.

The genes are TRBV6-5 and TRBJ2-7, with D perhaps TRBD2 (6 bases). V was shortened by 3 bases and J by 5 bases, with 14 bases between the two germline ends. The CDR3 has 14 amino acids. In germline, CDR1 is MNHEY, CDR2 SVGAGI. CDR3 coding DNA: TGTGCCAGCAGTTATGATAGGCGGGACCACGAGCAGTACTTC. Its translation is CASSYDRRDHEQYF.

This chain joins TRBV28 and TRBJ2-7; TRBD2 is a possible D gene (6 bases). The V end was cut by 7 bases, the J end by 0 bases, with 16 bases between. Germline CDR1 MDHEN, CDR2 SYDVKM. This CDR3 is 15 amino acids long. DNA of the CDR3: TGTGCCAGCACAACCGGGGCGGGATTCTCCTACGAGCAGTACTTC. Translating gives CASTTGAGFSYEQYF.

V usage is TRBV7-8 and J usage is TRBJ2-7; the match to TRBD2 covers 9 bases. Germline V lookup: CDR1 SGHVS, CDR2 FQNEAQ. J was trimmed by 0 bases and V by 4 bases; bases with no gene match: 7. This CDR3 has 16 residues. The CDR3 spells CASSYVFSGSSYEQYF. The CDR3, as DNA: TGTGCCAGCAGCTACGTCTTTAGCGGGAGCTCCTACGAGCAGTACTTC.

The chain links TRBV5-6 to TRBJ1-4; 12 bases agree with TRBD1. This CDR3 comprises 17 residues. Germline assignment: CDR1 SGHDT and CDR2 YYEEEE. The V segment lost 4 bases and the J segment 10 bases; nucleotides outside the gene matches: 14. CDR3 loop: CASSRDGTGGASGKLFF. The CDR3, as DNA: TGTGCCAGCAGCCGGGACGGGACAGGGGGCGCGTCCGGAAAACTGTTTTTT.

This sequence joins TRBV6-1 and TRBJ1-1; possible D gene TRBD1, 5 bases. This CDR3 is built from 13 residues. Germline V gene sequence: CDR1 MNHNS, CDR2 SASEGT. V was shortened by 3 bases and J by 9 bases, with 14 bases between the two germline ends. The CDR3 DNA reads as TGTGCCAGCAGTGAGGACACCCTGTCCCAAGCTTTCTTT. Amino acids: CASSEDTLSQAFF.

The chain has TRBV2 and TRBJ1-5, with TRBD1 matching over 12 bases. This CDR3 is built from 17 residues. V lost 3 bases and J lost 5; bases outside the gene matches: 8. Germline CDR1 reads SNHLY; CDR2 reads FYNNEI. CDR3 sequence reads: CASSDSGDRGHDQPQHF. As DNA, the CDR3 is TGTGCCAGCAGTGATTCGGGGGACAGGGGGCACGATCAGCCCCAGCATTTT.

The V call is TRBV7-3, the J call TRBJ2-3, with D uncertain. The germline CDR1 and CDR2 sequences are SGHTA and FQGTGA. The CDR3 consists of 12 residues. Trimming removed 5 bases at V and 6 bases at J, with 9 bases between. The chain's CDR3 is CASSPRPDTQYF. In nucleotides, the CDR3 is TGTGCCAGCAGCCCCCGTCCTGATACGCAGTATTTT.

The chain recombines TRBV7-6 with TRBJ2-1, with TRBD2 identical over 10 bases. V trimming: 5 bases; J trimming: 0 bases; junction bases outside the gene matches: 19. Germline V gene data show CDR1 as SGHVS and CDR2 as FNYEAQ. This CDR3 has 21 amino acids. This CDR3 is CASSLHPSGSLVVSSYNEQFF. The CDR3 nucleotides are TGTGCCAGCAGCCTCCACCCTAGCGGGAGTTTGGTTGTGAGCTCCTACAATGAGCAGTTCTTC.

This clone came up a few times. This chain joins TRBV7-6 and TRBJ2-3; D is uncertain. V was trimmed by 5 bases and J by 2 bases, leaving 14 bases between them. CDR1 is SGHVS and CDR2 is FNYEAQ in the germline V gene. This CDR3 is built from 15 residues. CDR3 loop: CASSRSHSYTDTQYF. Written as DNA, the CDR3 is TGTGCCAGCAGCCGGTCCCACTCCTACACAGATACGCAGTATTTT.

This clone has just a few counts. The chain uses TRBV7-9 and TRBJ1-1; D is uncertain. Germline V gene lookup returns CDR1 SEHNR and CDR2 FQNEAQ (reference sequence). This CDR3 spans 14 amino acids. V shed 5 bases and J shed 0 bases, with 10 bases lying between them. The CDR3 DNA sequence: TGTGCCAGCAGCCACCGAACAGTGAACACTGAAGCTTTCTTT. Its translation is CASSHRTVNTEAFF. Using reference TRBV7-9 and TRBJ1-1 for the parts outside the CDR3, the full variable domain is DTGVSQNPRHKITKRGQNVTFRCDPISEHNRLYWYRQTLGQGPEFLTYFQNEAQLEKSRLLSDRFSAERPKGSFSTLEIQRTEQGDSAMYLCASSHRTVNTEAFFGQGTRLTVV.

The CDR3 here is CASSESSSYPPGEQFF. The DNA for the CDR3 is TGCGCCAGCAGTGAGTCGAGTTCCTACCCTCCTGGTGAGCAGTTCTTC. J is TRBJ2-1 and V is TRBV10-2; D uncertain. The CDR3 loop spans 16 amino acids. The germline gives CDR1 WSHSY, CDR2 SAAADI. Deletions cut 0 bases from V and 9 bases from J, with 18 bases between.

CDR3 in amino acids: CASSIGQSTNEKLFF. CDR3 DNA sequence: TGTGCCAGTAGTATAGGCCAGTCAACTAATGAAAAACTGTTTTTT. This chain connects TRBV19 to TRBJ1-4; D unresolved. The germline gives CDR1 LNHDA, CDR2 SQIVND (reference sequence). The CDR3 is made up of 15 amino acids. The germline V and J ends were trimmed by 1 base and 0 bases, with 6 bases remaining between them.

The chain carries TRBV18 and TRBJ2-1; 9 bases fit TRBD2. Germline V gives CDR1 KGHSH, CDR2 LQKENI. V shed 6 bases and J 3 bases; nucleotides not matched to a gene: 6. The CDR3 is 15 residues long. CDR3 protein: CASSPSSGVYNEQFF. In nucleotides, the CDR3 is TGTGCCAGCTCCCCATCTAGCGGGGTCTACAATGAGCAGTTCTTC.

The rearrangement uses TRBV7-8 and TRBJ2-2; 8 nucleotides agree with TRBD2. The CDR3 has 18 residues. The J segment lost 1 base and the V segment lost 2 bases, leaving 9 bases of the junction unmatched. CDR1 SGHVS and CDR2 FQNEAQ come from the germline V gene. The DNA of the CDR3 is TGTGCCAGCAGCTTATTTGGGTTGAGCGGGAGGAACACCGGGGAGCTGTTTTTT. The encoded protein is CASSLFGLSGRNTGELFF.

The CDR3 bases are TGCGCCAGCAGCCAAGATAGGACTAGCGGGAGAAGGTACTTC. Its protein is CASSQDRTSGRRYF. The chain recombines TRBV4-1 with TRBJ2-7, with 13 bases lining up with TRBD2. J was trimmed by 12 bases and V by 0 bases; bases with no gene match: 5. The CDR3 has 14 amino acids. Germline V gives CDR1 MGHRA, CDR2 YSYEKL.